The 14 T cell receptor beta chains below were found in one sample sequenced in a study of CD8+ T cells in alopecia areata. Once RNA had been extracted, it was reverse transcribed into cDNA to act as the sequencing template. Clones were sequenced by immunoSEQ multiplex PCR, and TCRdb holds only the in-frame ones, with some missing. The repertoire includes over 120,000 clones, roughly 50% of them detected once, and 5% to 7.5% sits in the top ten. The sequencing used CD4+ T cells sorted from blood, collected at week 0. These receptors were collected from a human donor with alopecia areata.

The J gene is TRBJ1-1, the V gene TRBV25-1; D ambiguous. The CDR3 is 12 residues long. The V gene's germline CDR1 is MGHDK and CDR2 SYGVNS. Trimming left V 6 bases short and J 6 bases short, with 11 bases between. The CDR3 region is CASRSGKSEAFF. CDR3 in DNA: TGTGCCAGCAGATCCGGAAAATCTGAAGCTTTCTTT.

The CDR3 DNA reads as TGTGCCAGCACTCATTCGGTGGGAACAGATACGCAGTATTTT. Residues: CASTHSVGTDTQYF. The chain joins TRBV25-1 to TRBJ2-3; D uncertain. From germline, CDR1 is MGHDK and CDR2 SYGVNS. The CDR3 runs 14 residues. Trimming removed 7 bases from V and 3 bases from J, with 14 bases in between.

V usage is TRBV6-5 and J usage is TRBJ1-2; D is possibly TRBD1 (5 bases). Germline lookup yields CDR1 MNHEY and CDR2 SVGAGI. Trimming shortened V by 2 bases and J by 4 bases, and 17 bases separated the two germline ends. The CDR3 loop spans 16 amino acids. CDR3 in amino acids: CASSYPGQDPVYGYTF. The CDR3, as DNA: TGTGCCAGCAGTTACCCCGGACAAGACCCCGTCTATGGCTACACCTTC.

The V gene is TRBV27, the J gene TRBJ2-3; 11 bases line up with TRBD2. CDR1 is MNHEY, CDR2 SMNVEV, per germline (reference sequence). This CDR3 has 17 residues. V shed 6 bases, J shed 6 bases, and the junction held 14 bases outside the gene matches. In DNA form, the CDR3 reads TGTGCCAGCAGCCCTAGACTAGCGGGGAAGCGAGCGGATACGCAGTATTTT. It encodes CASSPRLAGKRADTQYF.

The V and J genes are TRBV28 and TRBJ2-6; 13 nucleotides match TRBD2. This CDR3 has 19 residues. Germline lookup yields CDR1 MDHEN and CDR2 SYDVKM. V gave up 4 bases and J gave up 0 bases; unmatched junction bases: 6. The CDR3 sequence is CASSSSLAGGTSGANVLTF. CDR3 DNA: TGTGCCAGCAGTTCGTCACTAGCGGGGGGGACCTCTGGGGCCAACGTCCTGACTTTC.

The chain carries TRBV29-1 and TRBJ2-2; D might be TRBD2 (6 bases). Germline V CDR1 and CDR2: SQVTM, ANQGSEA. The V end was cut by 6 bases, the J end by 2 bases, with 16 bases between. CDR3 length: 15 amino acids. The chain's CDR3 is CSVTRGGINTGELFF. The CDR3 region has the DNA TGCAGCGTCACTCGAGGAGGGATCAACACCGGGGAGCTGTTTTTT.

In DNA, the CDR3 is TGCGCCAGCAGCCAACGACCCGGCGGCTCTAATTCACCCCTCCACTTT. Its protein product is CASSQRPGGSNSPLHF. The chain uses TRBV4-1 and TRBJ1-6, with D uncertain. The V gene lost 2 bases and the J gene lost 6 bases, with 14 bases spanning the gap. The germline V gene encodes CDR1 MGHRA and CDR2 YSYEKL. The CDR3 spans 16 residues.

This clone came up a few times. The gene calls are TRBV6-6 and TRBJ1-1; 9 positions match TRBD1. Germline V lookup: CDR1 MNHNY, CDR2 SVGAGI (reference sequence). The junction had 2 bases not matched to a gene; V was cut back by 0 bases and J by 6 bases. This CDR3 region has 14 residues. The CDR3 bases are TGTGCCAGCAGTTACTCGGGACAGGGCGCTGAAGCTTTCTTT. Translation gives CASSYSGQGAEAFF.

This sequence joins TRBV7-2 and TRBJ2-7, with 8 bases identical to TRBD1. CDR1 is SGHTA, CDR2 FQGNSA, per germline. With V trimmed by 5 bases and J by 0 bases, 6 bases remained unmatched. The CDR3 runs 15 residues. The CDR3 nucleotides read TGTGCCAGCAGCGACCGGGACAGGTTCTCCTACGAGCAGTACTTC. It is translated as CASSDRDRFSYEQYF. Full variable domain (outside the CDR3, taken from reference TRBV7-2 and TRBJ2-7): GAGVSQSPSNKVTEKGKDVELRCDPISGHTALYWYRQSLGQGLEFLIYFQGNSAPDKSGLPSDRFSAERTGGSVSTLTIQRTQQEDSAVYLCASSDRDRFSYEQYFGPGTRLTVT.

This chain connects TRBV5-1 to TRBJ1-2; 8 bases agree with TRBD1. The length of the CDR3 is 14 residues. CDR1 is SGHRS and CDR2 is YFSETQ in the germline V gene. J gave up 7 bases and V 0 bases, and 5 bases lay outside the gene matches. This chain's CDR3 is CASSLAGTGGGYTF. In DNA form, the CDR3 reads TGCGCCAGCAGCTTGGCCGGGACAGGTGGTGGCTACACCTTC.

The chain links TRBV7-2 to TRBJ1-5; D remains unclear. Germline lookup yields CDR1 SGHTA and CDR2 FQGNSA. The length of the CDR3 is 14 residues. Trimming took 5 bases from V and 2 from J, leaving 10 bases between them. Here the CDR3 reads CASSDRTGNQPQHF. In DNA, the CDR3 is TGTGCCAGCAGCGACCGCACGGGCAATCAGCCCCAGCATTTT.

This chain uses TRBV30 with TRBJ2-7; 8 bases line up with TRBD1. V shed 4 bases and J 5 bases; nucleotides not matched to a gene: 7. Germline V gene data show CDR1 as GTSNPN and CDR2 as SVGIG (reference sequence). The CDR3 covers 13 residues. The DNA of the CDR3 is TGTGCCTGGAATCGGGACAGGCCTCACGAGCAGTACTTC. This translates into CAWNRDRPHEQYF. The whole variable domain, remainder taken from reference TRBV30 and TRBJ2-7, is SQTIHQWPATLVQPVGSPLSLECTVEGTSNPNLYWYRQAAGRGLQLLFYSVGIGQISSEVPQNLSASRPQDRQFILSSKKLLLSDSGFYLCAWNRDRPHEQYFGPGTRLTVT.

V and J are TRBV7-9 and TRBJ2-7; D is possibly TRBD1 (6 bases). The CDR3 sequence is 13 residues long. Trimming took off 6 bases at V and 5 bases at J, with 14 bases between the two ends. Germline V gives CDR1 SEHNR, CDR2 FQNEAQ (reference sequence). CDR3: CASRRGGGDEQYF. Written as DNA, the CDR3 is TGTGCCAGCAGAAGAGGGGGTGGCGACGAGCAGTACTTC.

The chain joins TRBV5-6 to TRBJ2-1; D uncertain. Germline loops: CDR1 SGHDT, CDR2 YYEEEE. Trimming cost V 4 bases and J 8 bases, with 10 bases left between them. CDR3 length: 12 amino acids. CDR3 in DNA: TGTGCCAGCAGCCCCCGGTTACATGAGCAGTTCTTC. As protein: CASSPRLHEQFF.